The 29 T cell receptor beta chains below were found in one sample sequenced in a study of regulatory T cells in long-lasting Graves disease. Time point reported: persistent/refractory GD, antithyroid drugs over 5 years with positive TRAb. RNA extracted from PBMCs served as the sequencing template. Through Arm-PCR of CDR3 regions and iRepertoire HTBI primers, TCR beta libraries were built. TCRdb re-derived calls from the multiplex PCR reads in MiXCR, one entry per CDR3 protein. Among 650,000 to 850,000 distinct CDR3 sequences listed, 30% were seen once. Sample: peripheral blood mononuclear cells (PBMCs), taken when the disease was refractory, from a patient treated with antithyroid drugs. The source of these receptors is a female donor with Graves disease.

The chain couples TRBV2 to TRBJ1-1; D uncertain. Germline CDR1 reads SNHLY; CDR2 reads FYNNEI. V lost 3 bases and J lost 1, with 15 bases in between. There are 16 residues in the CDR3. The CDR3 loop reads CASSDLQRARNTEAFF. For the CDR3, the DNA is TGTGCCAGCAGTGATCTCCAGAGGGCCAGGAACACTGAAGCTTTCTTT. Looking up the rest from reference TRBV2 and TRBJ1-1 gives the full variable domain: EPEVTQTPSHQVTQMGQEVILRCVPISNHLYFYWYRQILGQKVEFLVSFYNNEISEKSEIFDDQFSVERPDGSNFTLKIRSTKLEDSAMYFCASSDLQRARNTEAFFGQGTRLTVV.

The genes are TRBV10-3 and TRBJ1-5; possibly TRBD1 for D (6 bases). The V gene lost 11 bases and the J gene lost 7 bases, with 18 bases spanning the gap. The CDR3 is 13 residues long. Germline CDR1 and CDR2: ENHRY and SYGVKD. CDR3: CAAEQGLGQPQHF. The CDR3 DNA sequence: TGTGCCGCCGAACAGGGTCTTGGGCAGCCCCAGCATTTT.

The V and J genes are TRBV4-2 and TRBJ2-7, with D maybe TRBD1 (5 bases). Trimming took 1 base from V and 7 from J, leaving 14 bases between them. The CDR3 spans 14 residues. The germline V gene encodes CDR1 LGHNA and CDR2 YNFKEQ. The CDR3 sequence is CASSQGGQQGEQYF. As DNA, the CDR3 is TGTGCCAGCAGCCAAGGGGGTCAGCAGGGTGAGCAGTACTTC.

This clonotype occurred once. The CDR3 bases are TGCGCCAGCAGCTTGGTTCGGAGCTCTGGGGCCAACGTCCTGACTTTC. It yields the protein CASSLVRSSGANVLTF. This rearrangement joins TRBV5-1 to TRBJ2-6; D gene unclear. The CDR3 covers 16 residues. Germline V lookup: CDR1 SGHRS, CDR2 YFSETQ. Trimming removed 0 bases at V and 0 bases at J, with 7 bases between.

The rearrangement joins TRBV6-1 to TRBJ2-7, with TRBD2 matching over 7 bases. This CDR3 spans 13 amino acids. Germline lookup yields CDR1 MNHNS and CDR2 SASEGT. The J segment lost 6 bases and the V segment lost 8 bases, leaving 10 bases of the junction unmatched. CDR3 sequence: CASLGLGGLEQYF. The CDR3 DNA reads as TGTGCCAGCTTAGGGTTGGGAGGGCTCGAGCAGTACTTC.

The chain couples TRBV3-1 to TRBJ2-1; 11 positions agree with TRBD2. The V and J ends lost 3 bases and 5 bases, in that order; junction bases with no gene match: 3. In germline, CDR1 is LGHDT, CDR2 YNNKEL (reference sequence). This CDR3 comprises 15 residues. The CDR3 DNA is TGTGCCAGCAGCCACGGACTAGCGGGTCACAATGAGCAGTTCTTC. It yields the protein CASSHGLAGHNEQFF.

This clonotype was seen at least ten times. The chain recombines TRBV12-3 or TRBV12-4 with TRBJ1-2; a weak D match, TRBD1 (6 bases). The V end was cut by 6 bases, the J end by 8 bases, with 19 bases between. The CDR3 contains 14 residues. CDR3 sequence reads: CASRPSTGAWGYTF. In DNA, the CDR3 is TGTGCCAGCAGACCATCGACAGGCGCGTGGGGCTACACCTTC.

This clonotype came up many times. The chain has TRBV12-3 or TRBV12-4 and TRBJ1-5; D is perhaps TRBD1 (6 bases). This CDR3 is 14 amino acids long. V was cut by 5 bases and J by 4 bases, with 12 bases left in between. In nucleotides, the CDR3 is TGTGCCAGCAGTCTCGGGGGCGTTAATCAGCCCCAGCATTTT. Encoded protein: CASSLGGVNQPQHF.

This clonotype was detected only a few times. The V call is TRBV30, the J call TRBJ2-7; the match to TRBD2 covers 10 bases. From germline, CDR1 is GTSNPN and CDR2 SVGIG (reference sequence). The CDR3 sequence is 15 residues long. Trimming at V came to 0 bases and at J to 2 bases, leaving 4 bases not matched to a gene. CDR3 in amino acids: CAWSVSGRVTYEQYF. The CDR3 DNA follows: TGTGCCTGGAGTGTGAGCGGGAGGGTAACCTACGAGCAGTACTTC.

The table lists this clonotype with many counts. The rearrangement links TRBV2 to TRBJ2-7, with TRBD1 matching 9 bases. The V gene end was trimmed by 4 bases and the J gene end by 1 base; junction bases not matched to a gene: 5. The germline V gene encodes CDR1 SNHLY and CDR2 FYNNEI. The CDR3 runs to 15 residues. CDR3 coding DNA: TGTGCCAGCAGTGGGGAGACAGGGGGGTCCTACGAGCAGTACTTC. Amino acids: CASSGETGGSYEQYF.

The chain recombines TRBV29-1 with TRBJ2-7; 14 bases are shared with TRBD2. CDR3 length: 15 amino acids. Germline V CDR1 and CDR2: SQVTM, ANQGSEA. V trimming: 6 bases; J trimming: 0 bases; junction bases outside the gene matches: 4. For the CDR3, the DNA is TGCAGCGTCAGGACTAGCGGGGGGATCTCCTACGAGCAGTACTTC. It yields the protein CSVRTSGGISYEQYF.

The chain uses TRBV9 and TRBJ1-1, with 8 nucleotides matching TRBD1. V lost 0 bases to trimming and J lost 1 base; unmatched junction nucleotides: 11. CDR1 and CDR2 (germline): SGDLS, YYNGEE. This CDR3 has 18 residues. CDR3 sequence (DNA): TGTGCCAGCAGCGTAGGCGGACAGGGAGGGCCTCGGAACACTGAAGCTTTCTTT. Its translation is CASSVGGQGGPRNTEAFF.

V gene TRBV7-9 combines with J gene TRBJ2-2; 9 bases map to TRBD1. CDR1 SEHNR and CDR2 FQNEAQ come from the germline V gene (reference sequence). This CDR3 is built from 16 residues. J was trimmed by 7 bases and V by 4 bases; bases with no gene match: 10. CDR3 region: CASSYTGTGKSGELFF. In nucleotides, the CDR3 is TGTGCCAGCAGCTATACCGGGACAGGGAAGAGCGGGGAGCTGTTTTTT.

This clonotype showed up just once. Since a much larger clone is just one base distant, this may be a read error. The chain employs TRBV2 and TRBJ1-1; unclear D gene. Germline CDR1 SNHLY, CDR2 FYNNEI. The CDR3 is 14 residues long. Deletions cut 8 bases from V and 10 bases from J, with 23 bases between. CDR3 DNA sequence: TGTGCCAGCCTTGTTTCTCGAACTTACTCTGGAGCTTTCTTT. Encoded protein: CASLVSRTYSGAFF.

Written as DNA, the CDR3 is TGTGCCTCCATCGACAGGGTTTTTGGCTACACCTTC. Its protein is CASIDRVFGYTF. The chain links TRBV6-1 to TRBJ1-2; 7 bases agree with TRBD1. The germline gives CDR1 MNHNS, CDR2 SASEGT. Germline trimming cut 11 bases from V and 7 bases from J; bases unmatched to any gene: 10. CDR3 length: 12 amino acids.

This clonotype was recorded a few times. The V call is TRBV19, the J call TRBJ1-4; TRBD1 matches 7 bases. The CDR3 has 16 residues. Losses at the gene ends were 3 bases for V and 7 bases for J; bases not matched to a gene: 11. Germline CDR1 is LNHDA and CDR2 is SQIVND (reference sequence). CDR3: CASSMWSAGGREKLFF. The CDR3 region has the DNA TGTGCCAGTAGTATGTGGAGTGCAGGGGGTCGTGAAAAACTGTTTTTT.

This sequence joins TRBV27 and TRBJ1-4; TRBD1 agrees at 8 bases. V lost 4 bases, J lost 7 bases, and 8 bases stayed unmatched. This CDR3 has 15 residues. Germline V CDR1 and CDR2: MNHEY, SMNVEV (reference sequence). The CDR3: CASSSPRGRREKLFF. DNA of the CDR3: TGTGCCAGCAGTTCCCCCAGGGGGCGGCGTGAAAAACTGTTTTTT.

This sequence joins TRBV2 and TRBJ2-1, with 10 nucleotides matching TRBD2. Trimming cost V 5 bases and J 10 bases; bases outside gene matches: 17. The CDR3 has 17 amino acids. The V gene's germline CDR1 is SNHLY and CDR2 FYNNEI. The CDR3 nucleotides are TGTGCCAGCAGTCCCCGCCGGGGAGCGGGAGGGCCTCAGGAGCAGTTCTTC. Translated, it gives CASSPRRGAGGPQEQFF.

The J gene is TRBJ2-3, the V gene TRBV20-1, with a tentative D call TRBD2 (6 bases). The CDR3 has 15 residues. The germline gives CDR1 DFQATT, CDR2 SNEGSKA (reference sequence). The V gene lost 3 bases and the J gene lost 0 bases, with 13 bases spanning the gap. The DNA for the CDR3 is TGCAGTGCTAGCATATCGGGGACTAGCACAGATACGCAGTATTTT. Amino acids: CSASISGTSTDTQYF.

The V and J genes are TRBV20-1 and TRBJ1-4, with 7 bases lining up with TRBD1. Germline CDR1 and CDR2: DFQATT and SNEGSKA (reference sequence). Trimming at V came to 5 bases and at J to 2 bases, leaving 11 bases not matched to a gene. CDR3 size: 16 residues. The CDR3 protein is CSARPGTATTNEKLFF. The CDR3 DNA sequence: TGCAGTGCTCGCCCAGGGACAGCCACCACTAATGAAAAACTGTTTTTT.

This clonotype was counted only a few times. J is TRBJ1-1 and V is TRBV9; 7 bases are a match to TRBD1. V lost 2 bases and J lost 0; bases outside the gene matches: 10. CDR3 length: 17 residues. The germline V gene encodes CDR1 SGDLS and CDR2 YYNGEE. The CDR3 DNA sequence: TGTGCCAGCAGCGTGGTTGAACAGGGGCTTATGAACACTGAAGCTTTCTTT. Translation gives CASSVVEQGLMNTEAFF.

The CDR3 DNA follows: TGCAGCGTCGCCCGGGGCAGGGGCTCTAACTATGGCTACACCTTC. Amino acids: CSVARGRGSNYGYTF. The chain is built from TRBV29-1 and TRBJ1-2; a weak D match, TRBD1 (6 bases). The CDR3 totals 15 residues. The V and J ends lost 6 bases and 0 bases respectively, with 17 bases between them. Germline V lookup: CDR1 SQVTM, CDR2 ANQGSEA.

In the case of this clonotype: This may stem from a read error, because a much larger clone lies one nucleotide away. The chain carries TRBV2 and TRBJ1-5; 8 nucleotides match TRBD1. The germline V gene has CDR1 SNHLY and CDR2 FYNNEI. The CDR3 runs to 14 residues. Germline trimming cut 6 bases from V and 9 bases from J; bases unmatched to any gene: 10. The CDR3 nucleotides are TGTGCCAGCAGCCCGTCGGGACAGGTACGGCCCCAGCATTTT. It is translated as CASSPSGQVRPQHF.

This chain joins TRBV6-1 and TRBJ2-2; maybe TRBD2 (5 bases). The CDR3 spans 15 residues. Germline CDR1 and CDR2: MNHNS and SASEGT. V was trimmed by 8 bases and J by 1 base, leaving 14 bases between them. CDR3 in DNA: TGTGCCAGCTATATCGGGAACCTGAACACCGGGGAGCTGTTTTTT. Its translation is CASYIGNLNTGELFF.

The chain couples TRBV15 to TRBJ1-2; D is uncertain. V was clipped by 3 bases and J by 7 bases, with 12 bases between them. The CDR3 contains 13 residues. CDR1 is LNHNV and CDR2 is YYDKDF in the germline V gene (reference sequence). The CDR3 DNA follows: TGTGCCACCAGCAGCCTTGAGGGTCGTGGCTACACCTTC. Translated: CATSSLEGRGYTF.

The V gene is TRBV3-1, the J gene TRBJ1-6; no definite D call. Germline CDR1 LGHDT, CDR2 YNNKEL (reference sequence). Trimming took 2 bases from V and 7 from J, leaving 18 bases between them. The CDR3 has 17 amino acids. Here the CDR3 DNA reads TGTGCCAGCAGCCAATTCGGCAGGTTAATCGACAATTCACCCCTCCACTTT. This gives the protein CASSQFGRLIDNSPLHF.

The genes are TRBV6-4 and TRBJ1-1, with a possible D match to TRBD1 (5 bases). Germline-derived CDR1 and CDR2 are MRHNA and SNTAGT. The CDR3 extends over 15 amino acids. Trimming removed 0 bases at V and 4 bases at J, with 12 bases between. CDR3 nucleotides: TGTGCCAGCAGTGACTCGACCAGGGTGGGCACTGAAGCTTTCTTT. The encoded protein is CASSDSTRVGTEAFF.

This clonotype was found many times. The V call is TRBV28, the J call TRBJ1-6; 7 nucleotides align to TRBD1. Germline V gives CDR1 MDHEN, CDR2 SYDVKM. With V trimmed by 6 bases and J by 10 bases, 12 bases remained unmatched. The CDR3 totals 15 residues. The CDR3 nucleotides read TGTGCCAGCAGGTCCTATACAGGGGAAGGCTCACCCCTCCACTTT. Translating it yields CASRSYTGEGSPLHF.

This chain connects TRBV30 to TRBJ2-7; the D call may be TRBD1 or TRBD2 (6 bases each). Per germline, CDR1 GTSNPN and CDR2 SVGIG (reference sequence). CDR3 length equals 12 residues. V was cut by 3 bases and J by 2 bases, with 8 bases left in between. The CDR3 DNA follows: TGTGCCTGGAGGCGGGACACCTACGAGCAGTACTTC. Translated: CAWRRDTYEQYF. Full variable domain (remainder filled in from reference TRBV30 and TRBJ2-7): SQTIHQWPATLVQPVGSPLSLECTVEGTSNPNLYWYRQAAGRGLQLLFYSVGIGQISSEVPQNLSASRPQDRQFILSSKKLLLSDSGFYLCAWRRDTYEQYFGPGTRLTVT.